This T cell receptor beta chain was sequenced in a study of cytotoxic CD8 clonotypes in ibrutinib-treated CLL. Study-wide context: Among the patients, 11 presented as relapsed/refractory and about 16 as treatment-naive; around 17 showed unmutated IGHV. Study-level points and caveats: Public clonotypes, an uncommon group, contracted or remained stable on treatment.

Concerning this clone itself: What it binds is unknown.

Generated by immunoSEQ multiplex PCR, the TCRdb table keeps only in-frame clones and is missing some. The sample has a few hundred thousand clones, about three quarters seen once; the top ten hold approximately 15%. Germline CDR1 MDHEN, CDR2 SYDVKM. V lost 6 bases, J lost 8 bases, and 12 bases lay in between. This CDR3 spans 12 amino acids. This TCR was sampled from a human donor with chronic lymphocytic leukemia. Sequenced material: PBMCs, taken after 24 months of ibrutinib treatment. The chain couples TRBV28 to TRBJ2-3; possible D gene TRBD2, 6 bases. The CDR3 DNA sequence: TGTGCCAGCAGCCCCCCCGGGAGTACGCAGTATTTT. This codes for CASSPPGSTQYF.